The 28 T cell receptor beta chains given below trace back to one sample, sequenced in a study of T cell responses to AZD1222 COVID-19 vaccine. Method: immunoSEQ multiplex PCR; TCRdb's copy keeps in-frame clones and lacks some. The data hold 110,000 or so clones, with 90% observed a single time. Material: peripheral blood, obtained 28 days after the second dose of the MenACWY control vaccine. Receptors were obtained from an adult who received the MenACWY meningococcal vaccine as a control.

CDR3 nucleotides: TGTGCCAGCAGCGCTACTAGCGGGGGGGCCGGGGAGCTGTTTTTT. Translation gives CASSATSGGAGELFF. J is TRBJ2-2 and V is TRBV9, with 13 bases that match TRBD2. This CDR3 has 15 amino acids. With 3 bases clipped from V and 6 bases from J, the junction kept 2 bases outside the gene matches. The germline V gene encodes CDR1 SGDLS and CDR2 YYNGEE.

The V gene is TRBV5-1, the J gene TRBJ1-2, with 7 bases that match TRBD1. The CDR3 runs 15 residues. Germline CDR1 reads SGHRS; CDR2 reads YFSETQ. The junction had 6 bases not matched to a gene; V was cut back by 2 bases and J by 2 bases. The CDR3 DNA is TGCGCCAGCAGCTTACCGGGACAGAAAAACTATGGCTACACCTTC. Translation: CASSLPGQKNYGYTF.

This clone was counted a few times. The chain is built from TRBV19 and TRBJ2-5, with D uncertain. CDR3 length: 18 amino acids. Between the trimmed V and J ends, which lost 2 bases and 2 bases, there was a span of 21 bases. The germline V gene encodes CDR1 LNHDA and CDR2 SQIVND (reference sequence). The CDR3 loop reads CASSIPPPGQVLQETQYF. CDR3 bases: TGTGCCAGTAGTATACCCCCCCCTGGGCAGGTACTTCAAGAGACCCAGTACTTC.

This clone showed up just a few times. The chain combines TRBV7-9 with TRBJ2-2; no clear D gene. CDR1 and CDR2 from the germline V gene are SEHNR and FQNEAQ (reference sequence). There are 15 residues in the CDR3. The germline V and J ends were trimmed by 1 base and 5 bases, with 11 bases remaining between them. The CDR3 DNA is TGTGCCAGCAGCTTAGTCGGCCTCTCTACCGGGGAGCTGTTTTTT. Amino acids: CASSLVGLSTGELFF.

V usage is TRBV6-5 and J usage is TRBJ1-2; TRBD1 is a possible D gene (5 bases). The CDR3 consists of 15 residues. Per the germline V gene, CDR1 is MNHEY and CDR2 is SVGAGI. Trimming shortened V by 0 bases and J by 0 bases, and 8 bases separated the two germline ends. This CDR3 is CASSYSETANYGYTF. As DNA, the CDR3 is TGTGCCAGCAGTTACTCGGAGACAGCTAACTATGGCTACACCTTC.

The chain couples TRBV6-6 to TRBJ1-1, with TRBD1 matching over 7 bases. V was clipped by 5 bases and J by 4 bases; unmatched bases: 10. CDR3 length: 15 residues. The V gene's germline CDR1 is MNHNY and CDR2 SVGAGI (reference sequence). The CDR3 sequence: CASSPSEGAATEAFF. Written as DNA, the CDR3 is TGTGCCAGCAGTCCATCCGAGGGGGCGGCCACTGAAGCTTTCTTT.

The chain links TRBV29-1 to TRBJ2-4; unclear D gene. The germline CDR1 and CDR2 sequences are SQVTM and ANQGSEA. The CDR3 is 13 residues long. The V end was cut by 7 bases, the J end by 5 bases, with 15 bases between. This chain's CDR3 is CSAVVDRENIQYF. DNA of the CDR3: TGCAGCGCCGTTGTGGATCGGGAAAACATTCAGTACTTC.

The chain uses TRBV5-4 and TRBJ1-2; TRBD1 is a possible D gene (5 bases). The germline CDR1 and CDR2 sequences are SGHNT and YYREEE (reference sequence). The CDR3 spans 17 residues. V dropped 4 bases and J dropped 0 bases, with 19 bases sitting between them. DNA for the CDR3: TGTGCCAGCAGCCCCATGGGGGGTCTCCAAACTAACTATGGCTACACCTTC. Protein: CASSPMGGLQTNYGYTF.

The J gene is TRBJ2-1, the V gene TRBV18, with D possibly being TRBD1 (5 bases). The CDR3 has 14 residues. The V gene lost 5 bases and the J gene lost 0 bases, with 8 bases spanning the gap. Germline-derived CDR1 and CDR2 are KGHSH and LQKENI. Written as DNA, the CDR3 is TGTGCCAGCTCAACGACAGACTCCTACAATGAGCAGTTCTTC. The encoded protein is CASSTTDSYNEQFF.

The V call is TRBV6-5, the J call TRBJ1-2, with unresolved D. The V gene lost 7 bases and the J gene lost 2 bases, with 14 bases spanning the gap. This CDR3 contains 14 residues. Germline lookup yields CDR1 MNHEY and CDR2 SVGAGI. The CDR3 coding sequence is TGTGCCAGCATTATAGGTAATTGGAACTATGGCTACACCTTC. Amino acid sequence: CASIIGNWNYGYTF.

This clone was seen once. V gene TRBV11-2 combines with J gene TRBJ1-1; maybe TRBD1 (5 bases). CDR1 is SGHAT, CDR2 FQNNGV, per germline. The CDR3 has 15 amino acids. The ends were cut back, 3 bases at V and 0 bases at J, with 11 bases in the middle. The CDR3: CASSLVRAMNTEAFF. For the CDR3, the DNA is TGTGCCAGCAGCTTGGTCAGGGCTATGAACACTGAAGCTTTCTTT. Combining the CDR3 with reference TRBV11-2 and TRBJ1-1 gives the whole variable domain EAGVAQSPRYKIIEKRQSVAFWCNPISGHATLYWYQQILGQGPKLLIQFQNNGVVDDSQLPKDRFSAERLKGVDSTLKIQPAKLEDSAVYLCASSLVRAMNTEAFFGQGTRLTVV.

This clone was observed once. The chain is built from TRBV5-1 and TRBJ2-7; a possible D gene is TRBD1 (5 bases). Germline-derived CDR1 and CDR2 are SGHRS and YFSETQ. The CDR3 totals 13 residues. The V and J ends lost 1 base and 2 bases respectively, with 7 bases between them. CDR3: CASSLLGAYEQYF. The CDR3 nucleotides are TGCGCCAGCAGCTTGCTAGGGGCCTACGAGCAGTACTTC.

CDR3 residues: CASSLGTGGWNTEAFF. The CDR3 region has the DNA TGCGCCAGCAGCTTAGGAACAGGGGGTTGGAACACTGAAGCTTTCTTT. This chain joins TRBV5-1 and TRBJ1-1; 8 positions agree with TRBD1. V lost 2 bases, J lost 1 base, and 7 bases stayed unmatched. Germline CDR1 is SGHRS and CDR2 is YFSETQ. The CDR3 length is 16 residues.

The V call is TRBV5-1, the J call TRBJ1-5; 8 nucleotides match TRBD1. V shed 0 bases and J 1 base; nucleotides not matched to a gene: 15. This CDR3 is 20 amino acids long. Looked up from germline, CDR1 is SGHRS and CDR2 is YFSETQ. The CDR3 region has the DNA TGCGCCAGCAGCTTGGCCAAGGTCAGGGGGCAATCCGTAAGCAATCAGCCCCAGCATTTT. Protein product: CASSLAKVRGQSVSNQPQHF.

The V call is TRBV9, the J call TRBJ2-1; D remains ambiguous. Germline CDR1 SGDLS, CDR2 YYNGEE. V lost 0 bases to trimming and J lost 7 bases, with 8 bases between them. CDR3 length: 13 residues. The chain's CDR3 is CASSVGRHNEQFF. CDR3 nucleotide sequence: TGTGCCAGCAGCGTAGGCCGGCATAATGAGCAGTTCTTC. Full variable domain (rest looked up from reference TRBV9 and TRBJ2-1): DSGVTQTPKHLITATGQRVTLRCSPRSGDLSVYWYQQSLDQGLQFLIQYYNGEERAKGNILERFSAQQFPDLHSELNLSSLELGDSALYFCASSVGRHNEQFFGPGTRLTVL.

Notes on this clone: The same CDR3 arises from other DNA sequences in this sample as well. This chain's CDR3 is CASSLGGTETQYF. The CDR3 coding sequence is TGTGCCAGCAGCTTGGGGGGGACAGAGACCCAGTACTTC. The rearrangement joins TRBV5-5 to TRBJ2-5; D assignment may be TRBD1 or TRBD2 (5 bases each). The CDR3 extends over 13 amino acids. V shed 0 bases and J shed 4 bases, with 7 bases lying between them. CDR1 is SGHKS, CDR2 YYEKEE, per germline (reference sequence).

The gene calls are TRBV7-3 and TRBJ2-1; tentative D call: TRBD2 (6 bases). The V end was cut by 5 bases, the J end by 0 bases, with 14 bases between. Germline values: CDR1 SGHTA, CDR2 FQGTGA. The CDR3 runs 16 residues. CDR3 bases: TGTGCCAGCAGCGCTTTTTCTAGCGCCTCCTACAATGAGCAGTTCTTC. This encodes CASSAFSSASYNEQFF.

The chain employs TRBV10-2 and TRBJ2-2, with 15 positions matching TRBD2. J was trimmed by 7 bases and V by 4 bases; bases with no gene match: 7. The CDR3 is 17 residues long. CDR1 WSHSY and CDR2 SAAADI come from the germline V gene. Here the CDR3 reads CASSGSWTSGGVGELFF. The CDR3 DNA reads TGCGCCAGCAGTGGTTCCTGGACTAGCGGGGGGGTCGGGGAGCTGTTTTTT.

The rearrangement links TRBV19 to TRBJ2-7, with D maybe TRBD1 (6 bases). Germline assignment: CDR1 LNHDA and CDR2 SQIVND (reference sequence). V was clipped by 4 bases and J by 5 bases, with 15 bases between them. The length of the CDR3 is 14 residues. CDR3 nucleotide sequence: TGTGCCAGTAGTACCGGGACAAGTCCCCACGAGCAGTACTTC. Translated, it gives CASSTGTSPHEQYF.

The J gene is TRBJ2-2, the V gene TRBV29-1; 7 positions agree with TRBD1. The CDR3 contains 15 residues. V shed 0 bases, J shed 6 bases, and the junction held 7 bases outside the gene matches. CDR1 SQVTM and CDR2 ANQGSEA come from the germline V gene. CDR3 protein: CSVEDQGQGAGELFF. The CDR3 DNA reads as TGCAGCGTTGAAGATCAAGGGCAGGGGGCCGGGGAGCTGTTTTTT.

The genes are TRBV10-3 and TRBJ2-1, with 13 positions matching TRBD2. Germline values: CDR1 ENHRY, CDR2 SYGVKD. V was pared by 11 bases and J by 5 bases, with 6 bases of the junction left unmatched. This CDR3 contains 14 residues. As DNA, the CDR3 is TGTGCCGCCACCGGGACTAGCGGGAACAATGAGCAGTTCTTC. Its translation is CAATGTSGNNEQFF.

The CDR3 coding sequence is TGCGCCAGCAGCTTGGTTCCCACAGGGCTCTCTGGAAACACCATATATTTT. Its protein is CASSLVPTGLSGNTIYF. The chain carries TRBV5-1 and TRBJ1-3, with D tentatively TRBD1 (6 bases). Trimming stripped 0 bases from V and 0 bases from J, with 13 bases between. This CDR3 has 17 residues. Germline CDR1 reads SGHRS; CDR2 reads YFSETQ.

V usage is TRBV7-2 and J usage is TRBJ2-7; tentatively, D is TRBD2 (7 bases). Germline V lookup: CDR1 SGHTA, CDR2 FQGNSA. The CDR3 runs to 15 residues. V shed 6 bases and J shed 4 bases, with 19 bases lying between them. In DNA form, the CDR3 reads TGTGCCAGCAGTCAGGGGCCTGGGGGGGCTTACGAGCAGTACGTC. Its translation is CASSQGPGGAYEQYV.

This chain links TRBV6-5 with TRBJ2-3; the D is unclear. V was cut by 4 bases and J by 1 base, with 9 bases left in between. This CDR3 contains 14 residues. Germline V gene sequence: CDR1 MNHEY, CDR2 SVGAGI. CDR3: CASSWAGRTDTQYF. The DNA for the CDR3 is TGTGCCAGCAGTTGGGCAGGACGCACAGATACGCAGTATTTT.

This clone was seen more than once but under ten times. The chain couples TRBV6-5 to TRBJ1-6; D is ambiguous. The V gene's germline CDR1 is MNHEY and CDR2 SVGAGI. The length of the CDR3 is 15 residues. Trimming cost V 6 bases and J 10 bases, with 19 bases left between them. The CDR3 region has the DNA TGTGCCAGCAGAAGGAGGGAGAATATCGGGTCACCCCTCCACTTT. Translated, it gives CASRRRENIGSPLHF.

The rearrangement links TRBV7-2 to TRBJ2-7, with D possibly TRBD2 on 5 matching bases. The V gene's germline CDR1 is SGHTA and CDR2 FQGNSA. CDR3 length: 15 amino acids. The V gene lost 5 bases and the J gene lost 3 bases, with 17 bases spanning the gap. The CDR3 nucleotides read TGTGCCAGCAGCCCTCCGAGGGCGCTAAACTACGAGCAGTACTTC. Encoded protein: CASSPPRALNYEQYF.

This clone was detected once. The gene calls are TRBV19 and TRBJ2-1; tentative D call: TRBD2 (5 bases). The V gene's germline CDR1 is LNHDA and CDR2 SQIVND (reference sequence). This CDR3 comprises 14 residues. V lost 7 bases and J lost 0, with 10 bases in between. The CDR3 sequence: CASTNGGSYNEQFF. The CDR3 region has the DNA TGTGCCAGTACAAACGGAGGCTCCTACAATGAGCAGTTCTTC.

The genes are TRBV18 and TRBJ2-4, with D possibly being TRBD1 (6 bases). Germline values: CDR1 KGHSH, CDR2 LQKENI. This CDR3 has 16 residues. The V and J ends lost 0 bases and 0 bases respectively, with 9 bases between them. CDR3 bases: TGTGCCAGCTCACCACCCGGGACATTAGCCAAAAACATTCAGTACTTC. Protein product: CASSPPGTLAKNIQYF.